What follows are 26 T cell receptor beta chains derived from one specimen sequenced in a study of shared clonotypes between healthy human individuals. The repertoire was sequenced with immunoSEQ multiplex PCR; TCRdb's copy has only in-frame clones and lacks some. The table includes about 1.5 million clones, about 98% detected once. Material for sequencing was naive CD4+ T cells sorted from blood. Subset denoted: CD45RA+ positively selected. These receptors originate from a man younger than 45 in good health.

The V call is TRBV2, the J call TRBJ1-5, with D hard to call. Germline assignment: CDR1 SNHLY and CDR2 FYNNEI. The CDR3 runs 12 residues. The V gene lost 8 bases and the J gene lost 7 bases, with 12 bases spanning the gap. The CDR3 here is CASGQPPQPQHF. The CDR3 nucleotides read TGTGCCAGCGGGCAGCCGCCCCAGCCCCAGCATTTT.

V and J are TRBV19 and TRBJ1-4; D is undetermined. Germline V gives CDR1 LNHDA, CDR2 SQIVND (reference sequence). The CDR3 spans 11 residues. The V gene lost 3 bases and the J gene lost 6 bases, with 2 bases spanning the gap. The CDR3 loop is CASSIDEKLFF. In DNA, the CDR3 is TGTGCCAGTAGTATTGATGAAAAACTGTTTTTT.

In DNA form, the CDR3 reads TGTGCCAGCAGCCCTAGACCGGTCTTGGATGAAAAACTGTTTTTT. The encoded protein is CASSPRPVLDEKLFF. This chain connects TRBV7-9 to TRBJ1-4; D is undetermined. Trimming left V 5 bases short and J 6 bases short, with 16 bases between. Germline CDR1 and CDR2: SEHNR and FQNEAQ (reference sequence). There are 15 residues in the CDR3.

This sequence joins TRBV29-1 and TRBJ2-7, with D tentatively TRBD2 (5 bases). The germline V gene encodes CDR1 SQVTM and CDR2 ANQGSEA. V lost 4 bases and J 3 bases, leaving 10 bases between the germline ends. CDR3 size: 12 residues. The CDR3 nucleotides are TGCAGCGTTGGACCCGGGGACTACGAGCAGTACTTC. It codes for CSVGPGDYEQYF.

V and J are TRBV29-1 and TRBJ2-7; D is ambiguous. In germline, CDR1 is SQVTM, CDR2 ANQGSEA. The CDR3 has 12 residues. V lost 6 bases to trimming and J lost 2 bases, with 11 bases between them. The chain's CDR3 is CSVRIPPYEQYF. CDR3 nucleotide sequence: TGCAGCGTCCGGATCCCGCCCTACGAGCAGTACTTC.

The rearrangement joins TRBV7-2 to TRBJ2-6; weak D call: TRBD1 (6 bases). The CDR3 is made up of 17 amino acids. V lost 1 base, J lost 2 bases, and 12 bases lay in between. CDR1 is SGHTA and CDR2 is FQGNSA in the germline V gene. CDR3 DNA: TGTGCCAGCAGCTTAGGGGGGCCGGCCACTGGGGCCAACGTCCTGACTTTC. It codes for CASSLGGPATGANVLTF.

The chain carries TRBV9 and TRBJ2-3; unclear D gene. This CDR3 has 14 residues. Trimming removed 4 bases at V and 4 bases at J, with 13 bases between. Germline CDR1 and CDR2: SGDLS and YYNGEE. The CDR3 bases are TGTGCCAGCAGCCCTCCCGTTGGTGCAGATACGCAGTATTTT. Protein sequence: CASSPPVGADTQYF.

V usage is TRBV7-6 and J usage is TRBJ2-3, with TRBD1 matching 10 bases. The trim removed 5 bases at V and 11 bases at J, leaving 4 bases unmatched. The CDR3 extends over 12 amino acids. Germline V gene sequence: CDR1 SGHVS, CDR2 FNYEAQ. The CDR3 sequence is CASSADRGLQYF. The CDR3 bases are TGTGCCAGCAGCGCCGACAGGGGGCTGCAGTATTTT.

V usage is TRBV19 and J usage is TRBJ1-5, with 8 bases aligning to TRBD1. The germline V gene has CDR1 LNHDA and CDR2 SQIVND (reference sequence). This CDR3 region has 15 residues. Trimming took 7 bases from V and 2 from J; bases not matched to a gene: 7. The CDR3 sequence: CASKADRGGNQPQHF. For the CDR3, the DNA is TGTGCCAGTAAAGCCGACAGGGGAGGCAATCAGCCCCAGCATTTT.

The rearrangement uses TRBV9 and TRBJ2-3; 13 bases fit TRBD2. The ends lost 4 bases at V and 7 bases at J; junction bases unmatched: 6. CDR1 and CDR2 (germline): SGDLS, YYNGEE. The CDR3 loop spans 15 amino acids. For the CDR3, the DNA is TGTGCCAGCAGCCCACTAGCGGGAGGGCCGTATACGCAGTATTTT. Amino acids: CASSPLAGGPYTQYF.

The V call is TRBV7-2, the J call TRBJ2-3, with 7 bases lining up with TRBD2. Per germline, CDR1 SGHTA and CDR2 FQGNSA. The V and J ends lost 5 bases and 2 bases, in that order; junction bases with no gene match: 4. This CDR3 region has 14 residues. As DNA, the CDR3 is TGTGCCAGCAGCGGGAGGGCCAACACAGATACGCAGTATTTT. This encodes CASSGRANTDTQYF.

This chain uses TRBV28 with TRBJ1-1; D not resolved. Germline CDR1 reads MDHEN; CDR2 reads SYDVKM. V was shortened by 3 bases and J by 2 bases, with 7 bases between the two germline ends. The CDR3 contains 13 residues. As DNA, the CDR3 is TGTGCCAGCAGTTTCCCAGTTAACACTGAAGCTTTCTTT. Its translation: CASSFPVNTEAFF.

This chain's CDR3 is CASSQTSGNADTQYF. CDR3 DNA: TGCGCCAGCAGCCAGACTAGCGGGAACGCAGATACGCAGTATTTT. The chain carries TRBV4-3 and TRBJ2-3; 11 nucleotides match TRBD2. This CDR3 has 15 residues. Trimming took 3 bases from V and 4 from J; bases not matched to a gene: 3. Looked up from germline, CDR1 is LGHNA and CDR2 is YSLEER.

The chain joins TRBV4-1 to TRBJ2-7; 7 nucleotides align to TRBD1. CDR3 length: 15 residues. J gave up 0 bases and V 4 bases, and 6 bases lay outside the gene matches. Germline-derived CDR1 and CDR2 are MGHRA and YSYEKL. This CDR3 reads CASSRLEGASYEQYF. The CDR3 DNA reads as TGCGCCAGCAGCCGACTTGAGGGGGCCTCCTACGAGCAGTACTTC.

The chain employs TRBV10-1 and TRBJ2-1; the match to TRBD2 covers 7 bases. V lost 4 bases to trimming and J lost 4 bases; unmatched junction nucleotides: 13. The germline V gene encodes CDR1 WNHNN and CDR2 SYGVQD (reference sequence). This CDR3 region has 17 residues. CDR3 region: CASSGARYGRKYNEQFF. In nucleotides, the CDR3 is TGCGCCAGCAGTGGAGCCCGGTACGGGAGGAAATACAATGAGCAGTTCTTC.

The chain joins TRBV7-9 to TRBJ1-1; TRBD1 agrees at 7 bases. There are 14 residues in the CDR3. V was pared by 3 bases and J by 4 bases, with 5 bases of the junction left unmatched. Germline V gene lookup returns CDR1 SEHNR and CDR2 FQNEAQ (reference sequence). The CDR3 loop reads CASSLAGGGTEAFF. CDR3 nucleotides: TGTGCCAGCAGCTTGGCAGGGGGTGGCACTGAAGCTTTCTTT. The full variable domain, its missing parts supplied by reference TRBV7-9 and TRBJ1-1, is DTGVSQNPRHKITKRGQNVTFRCDPISEHNRLYWYRQTLGQGPEFLTYFQNEAQLEKSRLLSDRFSAERPKGSFSTLEIQRTEQGDSAMYLCASSLAGGGTEAFFGQGTRLTVV.

The rearrangement links TRBV4-3 to TRBJ1-3; the D is unclear. The germline gives CDR1 LGHNA, CDR2 YSLEER. The CDR3 spans 15 residues. V lost 0 bases and J lost 4, with 10 bases in between. This CDR3 is CASSQEGLGGNTIYF. The CDR3 bases are TGCGCCAGCAGCCAAGAAGGCTTAGGAGGAAACACCATATATTTT.

V is TRBV7-8 and J is TRBJ2-7; 12 bases are a match to TRBD2. Germline CDR1 and CDR2: SGHVS and FQNEAQ. After removal of 4 bases from V and 7 bases from J, the junction contained 8 bases not matched to a gene. This CDR3 is 15 amino acids long. CDR3 nucleotides: TGTGCCAGCAGCTCCCTAGCGGGAGGGCCGGGGGAGCAGTACTTC. It specifies CASSSLAGGPGEQYF.

V usage is TRBV7-2 and J usage is TRBJ1-2; D is ambiguous. This CDR3 region has 12 residues. Germline V gives CDR1 SGHTA, CDR2 FQGNSA. V lost 3 bases and J 8 bases, leaving 10 bases between the germline ends. The CDR3 sequence is CASSFGGSGYTF. DNA for the CDR3: TGTGCCAGCAGCTTTGGAGGGAGCGGCTACACCTTC. Drawing the rest from reference TRBV7-2 and TRBJ1-2, the complete variable domain is GAGVSQSPSNKVTEKGKDVELRCDPISGHTALYWYRQSLGQGLEFLIYFQGNSAPDKSGLPSDRFSAERTGGSVSTLTIQRTQQEDSAVYLCASSFGGSGYTFGSGTRLTVV.

The chain couples TRBV7-9 to TRBJ2-2; D gene uncertain. Trimming took 5 bases from V and 8 from J, leaving 12 bases between them. CDR3 length: 13 amino acids. CDR1 and CDR2 (germline): SEHNR, FQNEAQ (reference sequence). CDR3 sequence: CASSATPTGELFF. The CDR3 nucleotides are TGTGCCAGCAGCGCGACCCCGACAGGGGAGCTGTTTTTT.

The chain's CDR3 is CASSFFGGTEAFF. For the CDR3, the DNA is TGTGCCAGCAGTTTTTTCGGTGGCACTGAAGCTTTCTTT. This chain uses TRBV28 with TRBJ1-1; D uncertain. V lost 3 bases, J lost 4 bases, and 9 bases lay in between. The germline V gene has CDR1 MDHEN and CDR2 SYDVKM. The length of the CDR3 is 13 residues.

This clone occurred once. This chain uses TRBV6-5 with TRBJ2-3, with TRBD1 identical over 12 bases. V shed 4 bases, J shed 4 bases, and the junction held 3 bases outside the gene matches. Germline CDR1 MNHEY, CDR2 SVGAGI. CDR3 length equals 15 residues. The CDR3, as DNA: TGTGCCAGCAGTTCGGGACAGGGGGCCTCAGATACGCAGTATTTT. Its protein product is CASSSGQGASDTQYF.

The V gene is TRBV29-1, the J gene TRBJ2-5, with D perhaps TRBD2 (6 bases). Trimming took off 4 bases at V and 4 bases at J, with 19 bases between the two ends. This CDR3 has 15 residues. Germline V gives CDR1 SQVTM, CDR2 ANQGSEA. CDR3: CSVAGGVMGGETQYF. The CDR3 coding sequence is TGCAGCGTTGCTGGGGGAGTGATGGGAGGAGAGACCCAGTACTTC. Full variable domain (rest looked up from reference TRBV29-1 and TRBJ2-5): SAVISQKPSRDICQRGTSLTIQCQVDSQVTMMFWYRQQPGQSLTLIATANQGSEATYESGFVIDKFPISRPNLTFSTLTVSNMSPEDSSIYLCSVAGGVMGGETQYFGPGTRLLVL.

The rearrangement links TRBV18 to TRBJ2-7; possible D gene TRBD2, 6 bases. Trimming took 3 bases from V and 3 from J, leaving 12 bases between them. The CDR3 totals 14 residues. Germline CDR1 reads KGHSH; CDR2 reads LQKENI. As DNA, the CDR3 is TGTGCCAGCTCACCGAAAGGGGACTTCTACGAGCAGTACTTC. Translating gives CASSPKGDFYEQYF.

This sequence joins TRBV11-2 and TRBJ2-4, with TRBD2 identical over 8 bases. V shed 5 bases and J 0 bases; nucleotides not matched to a gene: 15. This CDR3 has 19 amino acids. The germline gives CDR1 SGHAT, CDR2 FQNNGV. The chain's CDR3 is CASSRTQGSGILAKNIQYF. CDR3 DNA: TGTGCCAGCAGCAGAACCCAGGGTAGCGGGATCCTAGCCAAAAACATTCAGTACTTC.

In the case of this clone: Distinct nucleotide sequences in the sample also encode this CDR3. The J gene is TRBJ2-3, the V gene TRBV7-2; no firm D call. V was clipped by 4 bases and J by 0 bases, with 8 bases between them. Germline values: CDR1 SGHTA, CDR2 FQGNSA. This CDR3 is 14 amino acids long. The CDR3 DNA is TGTGCCAGCAGCTCCCCATCTAGCACAGATACGCAGTATTTT. Its protein is CASSSPSSTDTQYF.